Below are 13 T cell receptor beta chains sequenced from a single sample in a study of blood T cells in healthy people across ages. PCR was performed a second time for roughly 7 to 12 cycles using a sample-barcoded 5' primer and a J-beta primer mix. TCRdb reanalysed the 5' RACE reads using MiXCR and keeps one entry per CDR3 protein. The sample includes 500,000 to 700,000 distinct CDR3 sequences, under 30% of them seen just once. The sequenced sample was blood. The receptors shown here come from a woman of 80 years or more in good health.

This clonotype was seen only a few times. The chain joins TRBV7-2 to TRBJ2-7; 7 bases agree with TRBD2. The V segment lost 4 bases and the J segment 6 bases; nucleotides outside the gene matches: 9. The CDR3 extends over 14 amino acids. Germline loops: CDR1 SGHTA, CDR2 FQGNSA. The CDR3 DNA reads TGTGCCAGCAGCTCTCTAGCGGCCATAGGCGAGCAGTACTTC. It yields the protein CASSSLAAIGEQYF.

The rearrangement uses TRBV6-5 and TRBJ2-5; TRBD2 matches 12 bases. The CDR3 consists of 18 residues. Per germline, CDR1 MNHEY and CDR2 SVGAGI. V was clipped by 4 bases and J by 0 bases; unmatched bases: 9. In nucleotides, the CDR3 is TGTGCCAGCAGTTCACGACTAGCGGGAGTGTCGAACCAAGAGACCCAGTACTTC. Protein product: CASSSRLAGVSNQETQYF.

The CDR3 DNA sequence: TGTGCCACCGCCGTTTGGGCACAAGAGACCCAGTACTTC. Translation: CATAVWAQETQYF. V usage is TRBV10-3 and J usage is TRBJ2-5; D unclear. From germline, CDR1 is ENHRY and CDR2 SYGVKD. The CDR3 runs 13 residues. V shed 10 bases and J shed 2 bases, with 14 bases lying between them.

The chain uses TRBV6-2 or TRBV6-3 and TRBJ2-7; 13 bases fit TRBD2. The CDR3 extends over 20 amino acids. The germline V gene encodes CDR1 MNHEY and CDR2 SVGEGT. Trimming took 0 bases from V and 1 from J; bases not matched to a gene: 12. DNA of the CDR3: TGTGCCAGCAGTTACTCTACGGGACTAGCGGGAAACCTAGTTTCCTACGAGCAGTACTTC. Encoded protein: CASSYSTGLAGNLVSYEQYF.

The count of this clonotype is one. The junction differs from germline at one of its ends, possibly a read error. V is TRBV11-2 and J is TRBJ2-5; 8 bases line up with TRBD2. CDR3 size: 12 residues. Germline V lookup: CDR1 SGHAT, CDR2 FQNNGV. The CDR3 is CASGLDGGGQYF. The CDR3 region has the DNA TGTGCCAGCGGCTTAGACGGGGGGGGACAGTACTTC. Looking up the rest from reference TRBV11-2 and TRBJ2-5 gives the full variable domain: EAGVAQSPRYKIIEKRQSVAFWCNPISGHATLYWYQQILGQGPKLLIQFQNNGVVDDSQLPKDRFSAERLKGVDSTLKIQPAKLEDSAVYLCASGLDGGGQYFGPGTRLLVL.

On this clonotype itself: Germline is not matched at one junction end, which may reflect a read error. This chain connects TRBV5-4 to TRBJ2-5, with D possibly called TRBD1 or TRBD2 (5 bases each). The germline gives CDR1 SGHNT, CDR2 YYREEE (reference sequence). The CDR3 totals 12 residues. CDR3 region: CATGTGQEAQYF. The CDR3 nucleotides are TGTGCGACGGGAACGGGGCAAGAGGCCCAGTACTTC. The whole variable domain, filled in from reference TRBV5-4 and TRBJ2-5, reads ETGVTQSPTHLIKTRGQQVTLRCSSQSGHNTVSWYQQALGQGPQFIFQYYREEENGRGNFPPRFSGLQFPNYSSELNVNALELDDSALYLCATGTGQEAQYFGPGTRLLVL.

J is TRBJ1-5 and V is TRBV20-1; D is perhaps TRBD1 (5 bases). The germline V and J ends were trimmed by 1 base and 0 bases, with 10 bases remaining between them. This CDR3 is built from 15 residues. Germline V gene data show CDR1 as DFQATT and CDR2 as SNEGSKA (reference sequence). The CDR3 bases are TGCAGTGCTAGAGGGGGCATTTATAGCAATCAGCCCCAGCATTTT. Its protein product is CSARGGIYSNQPQHF.

This clonotype was counted only a few times. This could be a read error, since a much larger clone is one nucleotide away. The chain links TRBV3-1 to TRBJ2-1; D unresolved. The CDR3 sequence is 13 residues long. Germline-derived CDR1 and CDR2 are LGHDT and YNNKEL (reference sequence). V was shortened by 3 bases and J by 13 bases, with 16 bases between the two germline ends. The chain's CDR3 is CASSQLPSETQFF. In nucleotides, the CDR3 is TGTGCCAGCAGCCAGCTGCCCTCAGAGACCCAGTTCTTC.

Ten or more counts support this clonotype. V is TRBV4-3 and J is TRBJ1-2; no clear D gene. The V end was cut by 2 bases, the J end by 0 bases, with 10 bases between. The CDR3 contains 15 residues. The germline V gene encodes CDR1 LGHNA and CDR2 YSLEER. The chain's CDR3 is CASSQQHTANYGYTF. The CDR3 nucleotides read TGCGCCAGCAGCCAACAACACACAGCTAACTATGGCTACACCTTC.

V is TRBV10-2 and J is TRBJ2-1; tentative D call: TRBD2 (5 bases). The germline V gene has CDR1 WSHSY and CDR2 SAAADI. The CDR3 is made up of 14 amino acids. The germline V and J ends were trimmed by 3 bases and 10 bases, with 16 bases remaining between them. Here the CDR3 reads CASSDERQRREQFF. The CDR3 DNA reads as TGCGCCAGCAGTGACGAGCGTCAGCGGCGGGAGCAGTTCTTC.

Of note for this clonotype: A much larger clone differs by one base, so this may be a read error. The V and J genes are TRBV5-6 and TRBJ2-3; 11 nucleotides match TRBD2. There are 17 residues in the CDR3. The V gene's germline CDR1 is SGHDT and CDR2 YYEEEE. The CDR3 nucleotides are TGTGCCAGCAGCTTGGAGCTAGCGGGGGGAAGCATAGATACGCAGTATTTT. It specifies CASSLELAGGSIDTQYF.

This clonotype was detected only once. The rearrangement uses TRBV7-6 and TRBJ1-1; D unresolved. The CDR3 length is 18 residues. V gave up 1 base and J gave up 2 bases, with 20 bases separating them. The germline CDR1 and CDR2 sequences are SGHVS and FNYEAQ. The CDR3, as DNA: TGTGCCAGCAGCTTAGGCTCACGTATAACTACGGCTAACACTGAAGCTTTCTTT. Translation: CASSLGSRITTANTEAFF. The variable domain in full, with the rest retrieved from reference TRBV7-6 and TRBJ1-1, is GAGVSQSPRYKVTKRGQDVALRCDPISGHVSLYWYRQALGQGPEFLTYFNYEAQQDKSGLPNDRFSAERPEGSISTLTIQRTEQRDSAMYRCASSLGSRITTANTEAFFGQGTRLTVV.

This clonotype was recorded many times. The V call is TRBV5-1, the J call TRBJ2-3; either TRBD1 or TRBD2 may fit D (5 bases each). There are 16 residues in the CDR3. CDR1 SGHRS and CDR2 YFSETQ come from the germline V gene. Trimming removed 0 bases from V and 6 bases from J, with 17 bases in between. The CDR3 is CASSLGYGTYGDTQYF. The CDR3 DNA sequence: TGCGCCAGCAGCTTGGGTTACGGGACGTACGGGGATACGCAGTATTTT.